A selection of T cell receptor beta chains follows, all from one sample in a study of T-cell memory formation after mild COVID-19. One entry per CDR3 protein, called by TCRdb with MiXCR from the 5' RACE reads. The table shows about 270,000 distinct CDR3 sequences, with over 15% occurring only once. Material: PBMCs or a T cell subset sorted from them (not recorded which). These receptors were collected from a man in his late teens or twenties who had mild COVID-19 (a few samples of this study predate the infection). Cell type and time point are not known. Each CDR3 is given with its conserved first and last residue. A D gene is named only where the DNA matches it firmly.

TRBV20-1	TRBD2	TRBJ2-7	CSALTSGGYEQYF
TRBV3-1	NA	TRBJ2-3	CASSQGPGTGSDTQYF
TRBV7-8	NA	TRBJ2-3	CDSSLVGGGLSDTQYF
TRBV7-2	TRBD2	TRBJ2-7	CASSSLAGVLMQYF
TRBV6-6	TRBD1	TRBJ1-1	CASRSQGAGTEAFF
TRBV13	TRBD2	TRBJ2-7	CASSPPGGVRCEQYF
TRBV6-5	TRBD1	TRBJ2-5	CASSYSTGTGDQTQYF
TRBV3-1	TRBD2	TRBJ2-1	CASNRAGGINEQFF
TRBV29-1	TRBD2	TRBJ2-3	CSVWKAGVTDTQYF
TRBV25-1	NA	TRBJ2-6	CASSGQGITSGANVLTF
TRBV4-2	TRBD2	TRBJ2-3	CASSSEVPLAGSDTQYF
TRBV4-3	NA	TRBJ1-3	CASSQDLPGNTIYF
TRBV5-6	NA	TRBJ2-7	CASSLRAIYEQYF
TRBV27	TRBD2	TRBJ2-3	CASSSTTSRSTDTQYF
TRBV7-6	TRBD1	TRBJ2-5	CASSFRTGELETQYF
TRBV27	NA	TRBJ2-5	CASSSTAVQETQYF
TRBV7-2	NA	TRBJ2-6	CASRSQLGSGANVLTF
TRBV19	TRBD2	TRBJ2-3	CASPAAGGPTDTQYF